The 7 T cell receptor beta chains in this list originate from one sample, sequenced in a study of CD8 T cells in ankylosing spondylitis. TCRdb ran MiXCR on the 5' RACE reads and lists one entry per CDR3 protein. The table has approximately 300,000 distinct CDR3 sequences, around 20% seen once. Material for sequencing was blood, either unsorted or a sorted T cell fraction (not recorded which). These receptors were obtained from a male donor with ankylosing spondylitis or in good health (not recorded which).

The chain couples TRBV11-2 to TRBJ2-1; D remains unclear. The germline V and J ends were trimmed by 1 base and 4 bases, with 8 bases remaining between them. CDR1 and CDR2 (germline): SGHAT, FQNNGV. The CDR3 loop spans 14 amino acids. The CDR3 loop reads CASSLVLVYNEQFF. The CDR3 nucleotides are TGTGCCAGCAGCTTAGTTCTGGTGTACAATGAGCAGTTCTTC.

The chain couples TRBV12-3 or TRBV12-4 to TRBJ2-4; D gene uncertain. The V gene lost 10 bases and the J gene lost 7 bases, with 14 bases spanning the gap. CDR3 size: 12 residues. The CDR3 region is CAIQDPENIQYF. For the CDR3, the DNA is TGTGCCATCCAGGACCCGGAGAACATTCAGTACTTC.

This clonotype was found a few times. The CDR3 DNA reads TGTGCCAGCAGCTTGGTGAATTTGGGGGATACGCAGTATTTT. This gives the protein CASSLVNLGDTQYF. V gene TRBV7-9 combines with J gene TRBJ2-3; D not resolved. The V and J ends lost 3 bases and 6 bases respectively, with 13 bases between them. The germline gives CDR1 SEHNR, CDR2 FQNEAQ (reference sequence). The CDR3 runs to 14 residues.

This clonotype turned up a few times. The CDR3 coding sequence is TGTGCCAGCAGTCCCCTAGCGGGGAAATACAATGAGCAGTTCTTC. It specifies CASSPLAGKYNEQFF. V is TRBV12-3 or TRBV12-4 and J is TRBJ2-1, with 9 bases identical to TRBD2. CDR3 length equals 15 residues. The J segment lost 4 bases and the V segment lost 5 bases, leaving 6 bases of the junction unmatched.

This clonotype was seen repeatedly, ten times or more. The chain employs TRBV5-1 and TRBJ2-1, with TRBD1 identical over 10 bases. There are 13 residues in the CDR3. Germline CDR1 SGHRS, CDR2 YFSETQ. The trim removed 5 bases at V and 6 bases at J, leaving 2 bases unmatched. The CDR3 here is CASRTGGPNEQFF. In nucleotides, the CDR3 is TGCGCCAGCAGGACAGGGGGCCCCAATGAGCAGTTCTTC.

This clonotype was seen only a few times. V usage is TRBV9 and J usage is TRBJ1-5, with D maybe TRBD1 (5 bases). Per germline, CDR1 SGDLS and CDR2 YYNGEE. Deletions cut 9 bases from V and 0 bases from J, with 22 bases between. The CDR3 consists of 17 residues. As DNA, the CDR3 is TGTGCCACCCTACCCTCCCGGGACGGGGATAGCAATCAGCCCCAGCATTTT. Amino acid sequence: CATLPSRDGDSNQPQHF.

This clonotype was detected many times. The chain has TRBV5-1 and TRBJ2-4; D is ambiguous. The CDR3 consists of 15 residues. Trimming shortened V by 0 bases and J by 0 bases, and 7 bases separated the two germline ends. CDR1 is SGHRS, CDR2 YFSETQ, per germline. The CDR3 spells CASSLGALAKNIQYF. CDR3 DNA: TGCGCCAGCAGCTTGGGTGCTCTAGCCAAAAACATTCAGTACTTC.